The entry below describes one T cell receptor beta chain. The sample holds one count of this clone. This clone's antigen is unknown. Per-base qualities were not stored, and no clone one base away is much larger. TCR beta chain CDR3 regions were immunosequenced using the ImmunoSEQ Assay (Adaptive Biotechnologies). In the authors' own workflow: TCRB rearrangements, read counts, read proportions and gene usage were exported through the ImmunoSEQ Analyzer platform. T-cell clonality was calculated from productive rearrangements as 1 minus Pielou's evenness. In the clonal space homeostasis analysis, clonotypes were grouped as rare, small, medium, large or hyperexpanded (0.01 to 1 of the repertoire). TCR productive clonality was compared across immune clusters C1, C2 and C3 using the Wilcoxon rank sum test. This immuneACCESS table, as held by TCRdb, lists in-frame sequences with V and J called but not all clones. Of the missing ones, under half trace to an unresolved V gene in checked studies; the others have no known cause. Clone size and V and J calls were adopted from that table, with D and trimming inferred from the DNA. In all, the sample holds around 3,000 clones, and about three quarters of those were seen once. Of the sample, approximately 15% is held by the ten largest clones.

This sample stems from a study of the immune and genomic landscape of osteosarcoma (dated by TCRdb to 2018 to 2021). Some background on the complete study: A total of about 50 pediatric and adult patients with high-grade osteosarcoma made up the overall cohort, and the median age at diagnosis was approximately 25 years (range roughly 5-81). To define immunogenic potential, the study profiled osteosarcoma specimens using whole genome, RNA and T-cell receptor sequencing, along with immunohistochemistry and reverse phase protein arrays. Each of a few patients provided two samples from the same tumor site. Patients in the overall cohort were about 60% male, and 75% to 80% presented with localized disease at diagnosis. To characterize the osteosarcoma immunogenomic landscape, the TCR sequencing results were combined with transcriptome, protein array and immunostaining data. The study aimed to explain the limited clinical activity of immune checkpoint inhibitors in osteosarcoma. The cohort was enriched for poor-risk disease, with about 73% showing unfavorable pathologic response to standard therapy and approximately 67% deceased. The investigation overall reported the following: The clonality benchmarks were taken from external normal skin and healthy peripheral blood data instead of from matched normal tissue. Sample size was not determined by any statistical method, because osteosarcoma is rare and every possible sample was collected. In five cases, a single hyperexpanded clone dominated the repertoire, and each of these five cases had fewer than 100 T-cell clonotypes. Overall, productive TCR clonality was low, with a mean of 0.09 and a maximum of 0.3, which suggests limited clonal expansion of T cells. Along with the frozen tumor specimens, matched blood was collected from just a couple of patients. Higher TCR productive clonality was observed in the immune-hot C3 cluster than in the cold C1 cluster, although TCR productive clonality remained low overall.

Trimming takes 0 bases from V and 9 bases from J, and the germline ends sit 18 bases apart. Looking up the germline V gene (reference sequence) yields CDR1 MNHEY and CDR2 SMNVEV. The CDR3 starts with the cysteine, ends with the phenylalanine, and has 15 residues. This entry keeps only the CDR3 DNA: 45 bases, framed from base 1. Post-treatment primary, local recurrence and metastasis tumors from poor-prognosis patients were used as specimens. The TCR was taken from a man between 18 and 29 years old with osteosarcoma. The age is the age at diagnosis. Recombination connected TRBV27 to TRBJ2-7; the D segment cannot be called with confidence. Material for sequencing was tumor tissue from a local recurrence in the femur. The cell subset or site tag for this specimen amounts to: locally recurrent osteosarcoma tumor. The CDR3 region: CASSLSIGSPVGQYF. The DNA sequence follows: TGTGCCAGCAGTTTATCTATTGGGTCTCCCGTCGGGCAGTACTTC.